This T cell receptor (beta chain) stems from a study of blood T cell repertoires in COVID-19. Study as a whole: The samples span acute and convalescent COVID-19 from the United States, Italy and Spain. Sources were T cells, B-cell-depleted T cells, or PBMCs; the material itself was cDNA or gDNA.

Authors' analysis steps: Researchers report that nucleated cell counts were estimated from reference gene primer amplification. The method was immunoSEQ multiplex PCR; TCRdb's version includes in-frame clones alone and lacks a portion of them. V and J calls and clone size are given by that table; D and trimming were obtained from the DNA. The sample includes approximately 250,000 clones, approximately 86% seen only once; the top ten take roughly 2%. The ends lost 0 bases at V and 9 bases at J; junction bases unmatched: 4. Per germline, CDR1 SGHNT and CDR2 YYREEE (reference sequence). There are 15 residues in the CDR3.

Input material: peripheral blood. V usage is TRBV5-4 and J usage is TRBJ1-6, with 9 bases identical to TRBD1. The source of this sequence is a man under 40 with active or convalescent COVID-19. CDR3 in amino acids: CASSLEQGAFSPLHF. The CDR3 DNA reads as TGTGCCAGCAGCTTGGAACAGGGGGCCTTTTCACCCCTCCACTTT.